These 24 T cell receptor beta chains share one sample of origin, sequenced in a study of regulatory T cells in long-lasting Graves disease. As to time point: persistent/refractory GD, antithyroid drugs over 5 years with positive TRAb. With RNA extracted from PBMCs as input, the TCR library was made. Researchers made TCR beta libraries by using iRepertoire HTBI primers and running Arm-PCR on CDR3 regions. TCRdb fed the multiplex PCR reads into MiXCR, producing one record per CDR3 protein. The table has hundreds of thousands of distinct CDR3 sequences, about 20% seen once. Specimen: peripheral blood mononuclear cells (PBMCs), collected when the disease was refractory, from a patient treated with antithyroid drugs. The receptors were gathered from a female donor with Graves disease.

About this clonotype: A much more abundant neighbour one base away suggests this may be a read error. The chain uses TRBV12-3 or TRBV12-4 and TRBJ1-6; no definite D call. This CDR3 is 13 amino acids long. This chain's CDR3 is CASRREGFSLLHF. In DNA, the CDR3 is TGTGCCAGCAGACGGGAAGGGTTCTCACTCCTCCACTTT.

Concerning this clonotype: Relative to the germline gene, one junction end is altered; a read error may explain this. V is TRBV20-1 and J is TRBJ2-7; TRBD2 agrees at 11 bases. Germline V gives CDR1 DFQATT, CDR2 SNEGSKA (reference sequence). There are 13 residues in the CDR3. CDR3 in DNA: TGCAGTGCTCCTAATACTAGCGGGGGACCCCCAATCTTC. Translated, it gives CSAPNTSGGPPIF.

This clonotype was seen more than once but under ten times. The genes are TRBV6-1 and TRBJ1-5; unclear D gene. CDR3 length: 13 amino acids. Germline assignment: CDR1 MNHNS and CDR2 SASEGT. Trimming shortened V by 2 bases and J by 6 bases, and 8 bases separated the two germline ends. For the CDR3, the DNA is TGTGCCAGCAGTGAACGGGGTTCTCAGCCCCAGCATTTT. This translates into CASSERGSQPQHF.

This clonotype was counted only a few times. This chain links TRBV7-2 with TRBJ1-6; D not resolved. The CDR3 length is 13 residues. Germline CDR1 and CDR2: SGHTA and FQGNSA. V was shortened by 6 bases and J by 9 bases, with 12 bases between the two germline ends. The CDR3 sequence is CASSSVRVSPLHF. Here the CDR3 DNA reads TGTGCCAGCAGTTCCGTACGGGTTTCACCCCTCCACTTT.

This clonotype has at least ten counts. The J gene is TRBJ2-5, the V gene TRBV6-2 or TRBV6-3, with unresolved D. V dropped 11 bases and J dropped 5 bases, with 9 bases sitting between them. The germline gives CDR1 MNHEY, CDR2 SVGEGT. The CDR3 length is 10 residues. Here the CDR3 DNA reads TGTGCCGTAGGTCTGGAGACCCAGTACTTC. Translating gives CAVGLETQYF.

This clonotype was seen many times. V and J are TRBV2 and TRBJ1-5; D not resolved. V dropped 6 bases and J dropped 0 bases, with 12 bases sitting between them. Germline CDR1 and CDR2: SNHLY and FYNNEI. This CDR3 contains 15 residues. CDR3 region: CASSGLEYSNQPQHF. The CDR3 region has the DNA TGTGCCAGCAGCGGGCTTGAGTATAGCAATCAGCCCCAGCATTTT. Drawing the rest from reference TRBV2 and TRBJ1-5, the complete variable domain is EPEVTQTPSHQVTQMGQEVILRCVPISNHLYFYWYRQILGQKVEFLVSFYNNEISEKSEIFDDQFSVERPDGSNFTLKIRSTKLEDSAMYFCASSGLEYSNQPQHFGDGTRLSIL.

The sample holds many counts of this clonotype. At one end, the junction sequence differs from germline, possibly due to a read error. The chain joins TRBV27 to TRBJ1-4, with 7 bases that match TRBD1. Germline values: CDR1 MNHEY, CDR2 SMNVEV (reference sequence). The CDR3 spans 11 residues. CDR3 DNA: TGTGCCAGCAGTTTAGACGACAGGGAGATTTTT. It encodes CASSLDDREIF.

This clonotype was seen at least ten times. The chain uses TRBV5-8 and TRBJ1-4; possible D gene TRBD1, 5 bases. Trimming took 2 bases from V and 5 from J, leaving 10 bases between them. The V gene's germline CDR1 is SGHTS and CDR2 YDEGEE. The CDR3 loop spans 14 amino acids. Here the CDR3 reads CASSFQPGNEKLFF. The CDR3 bases are TGTGCCAGCAGCTTCCAGCCAGGGAATGAAAAACTGTTTTTT.

This clonotype was recorded a few times. A much more abundant neighbour one base away suggests this may be a read error. V is TRBV28 and J is TRBJ1-2, with D unclear. The CDR3 covers 14 residues. Trimming stripped 5 bases from V and 4 bases from J, with 14 bases between. Per the germline V gene, CDR1 is MDHEN and CDR2 is SYDVKM. CDR3 residues: CASSPPADIYGYTF. DNA for the CDR3: TGTGCCAGCAGTCCCCCCGCAGATATCTATGGCTACACCTTC.

This clonotype showed up just a few times. The genes are TRBV27 and TRBJ1-4; D ambiguous. This CDR3 comprises 17 residues. Deletions cut 0 bases from V and 7 bases from J, with 18 bases between. In germline, CDR1 is MNHEY, CDR2 SMNVEV (reference sequence). This CDR3 reads CASSLSGWATITEKLFF. As DNA, the CDR3 is TGTGCCAGCAGTTTATCGGGTTGGGCGACGATTACTGAAAAACTGTTTTTT.

This clonotype was detected many times. The chain recombines TRBV12-3 or TRBV12-4 with TRBJ1-5, with a possible D match to TRBD1 (6 bases). The CDR3 contains 13 residues. Trimming took off 5 bases at V and 7 bases at J, with 12 bases between the two ends. DNA for the CDR3: TGTGCCAGCAGTCCACAGGGTAGCCAGCCCCAGCATTTT. The encoded protein is CASSPQGSQPQHF.

This clonotype was counted between two and nine times. V and J are TRBV3-1 and TRBJ2-1; 10 positions agree with TRBD2. From germline, CDR1 is LGHDT and CDR2 YNNKEL (reference sequence). This CDR3 has 19 residues. The trim removed 1 base at V and 4 bases at J, leaving 13 bases unmatched. For the CDR3, the DNA is TGTGCCAGCAGCCAAGGGTTGGGTAGCGGGAGGCTCTTTTACAATGAGCAGTTCTTC. Translation: CASSQGLGSGRLFYNEQFF.

The chain has TRBV7-9 and TRBJ2-7; 8 bases agree with TRBD1. J lost 2 bases, V lost 4 bases, and 4 bases had no gene match. Germline V gene data show CDR1 as SEHNR and CDR2 as FQNEAQ (reference sequence). This CDR3 has 14 residues. The CDR3 sequence: CASSSWDRTYEQYF. In DNA form, the CDR3 reads TGTGCCAGCAGCTCCTGGGACAGGACCTACGAGCAGTACTTC. The whole variable domain, filled in from reference TRBV7-9 and TRBJ2-7, reads DTGVSQNPRHKITKRGQNVTFRCDPISEHNRLYWYRQTLGQGPEFLTYFQNEAQLEKSRLLSDRFSAERPKGSFSTLEIQRTEQGDSAMYLCASSSWDRTYEQYFGPGTRLTVT.

The V call is TRBV7-2, the J call TRBJ2-7; no clear D. Germline lookup yields CDR1 SGHTA and CDR2 FQGNSA. With 5 bases removed from V and 2 bases from J, the gap between germline ends came to 7 bases. The CDR3 runs 12 residues. CDR3 sequence (DNA): TGTGCCAGCAGCCCTGCTGCCTACGAGCAGTACTTC. This encodes CASSPAAYEQYF.

This clonotype was seen ten or more times. The chain uses TRBV28 and TRBJ2-7; 9 nucleotides agree with TRBD2. V was pared by 8 bases and J by 3 bases, with 5 bases of the junction left unmatched. The CDR3 contains 13 residues. The germline V gene encodes CDR1 MDHEN and CDR2 SYDVKM. CDR3 DNA sequence: TGTGCCAGCCTTGGGACTAGCTTCTACGAGCAGTACTTC. Encoded protein: CASLGTSFYEQYF. Together with reference TRBV28 and TRBJ2-7, the CDR3 gives the full variable domain: DVKVTQSSRYLVKRTGEKVFLECVQDMDHENMFWYRQDPGLGLRLIYFSYDVKMKEKGDIPEGYSVSREKKERFSLILESASTNQTSMYLCASLGTSFYEQYFGPGTRLTVT.

A word on this clonotype: This may come from a read error, since a much larger clone is one base off. The rearrangement links TRBV11-2 to TRBJ1-2, with D perhaps matching TRBD1 (6 bases). The CDR3 has 16 residues. Germline CDR1 SGHAT, CDR2 FQNNGV. The CDR3 sequence: CANSLVASGTRYGYTF. The CDR3 region has the DNA TGTGCCAACAGCTTAGTTGCCTCCGGGACACGATATGGCTACACCTTC.

This clonotype showed up just a few times. This chain uses TRBV19 with TRBJ1-1, with D possibly matching TRBD1 (6 bases). Germline values: CDR1 LNHDA, CDR2 SQIVND (reference sequence). CDR3 length: 16 amino acids. Trimming took 3 bases from V and 3 from J, leaving 17 bases between them. CDR3 DNA: TGTGCCAGTAGTATCCGGGACACCGGGGGGTACACTGAAGCTTTCTTT. Residues: CASSIRDTGGYTEAFF.

J is TRBJ1-1 and V is TRBV30; 9 bases agree with TRBD1. Germline V gives CDR1 GTSNPN, CDR2 SVGIG (reference sequence). The CDR3 spans 15 residues. The CDR3 is CAADRGRGMNTEAFF. The CDR3 nucleotides read TGTGCAGCGGACAGGGGTAGGGGGATGAACACTGAAGCTTTCTTT.

This clonotype was detected many times. The chain recombines TRBV6-2 or TRBV6-3 with TRBJ1-1, with D possibly being TRBD1 (5 bases). The CDR3 consists of 15 residues. V shed 2 bases and J shed 2 bases, with 12 bases lying between them. Looked up from germline, CDR1 is MNHEY and CDR2 is SVGEGT. The CDR3 reads CASSYSPGRNTEAFF. The CDR3 DNA is TGTGCCAGCAGTTACAGTCCGGGGCGCAACACTGAAGCTTTCTTT.

This clonotype was seen more than once but under ten times. The rearrangement joins TRBV7-2 to TRBJ1-4; D uncertain. The germline V gene has CDR1 SGHTA and CDR2 FQGNSA. The length of the CDR3 is 13 residues. Trimming stripped 5 bases from V and 11 bases from J, with 15 bases between. This CDR3 is CASSPPKGQKLFF. Here the CDR3 DNA reads TGTGCCAGCAGCCCACCCAAAGGCCAGAAACTGTTTTTT.

V usage is TRBV4-1 and J usage is TRBJ2-5, with TRBD2 as a possible D gene (5 bases). Trimming stripped 3 bases from V and 5 bases from J, with 13 bases between. The germline V gene has CDR1 MGHRA and CDR2 YSYEKL. The CDR3 runs 14 residues. The CDR3 DNA sequence: TGCGCCAGCAGCCAGGCCAGAGGGTCTGAGACCCAGTACTTC. It yields the protein CASSQARGSETQYF.

A note on this clonotype: A much larger clone lies one base from this, so it may be a read error. The CDR3 DNA reads as TGTGTCAGCAGCCTAGCAGGGGGGACAGGGGTAGGGGGCTACACCTTC. This translates into CVSSLAGGTGVGGYTF. The chain combines TRBV7-8 with TRBJ1-2, with 10 bases lining up with TRBD1. The CDR3 totals 16 residues. Germline CDR1 SGHVS, CDR2 FQNEAQ.

This clonotype was counted ten times or more. The rearrangement links TRBV20-1 to TRBJ1-4; D is perhaps TRBD1 (6 bases). CDR1 is DFQATT and CDR2 is SNEGSKA in the germline V gene (reference sequence). The length of the CDR3 is 12 residues. CDR3 in DNA: TGCAGCGCCGGGGGGGCTGGAGAAAAACTGTTTTTT. Protein sequence: CSAGGAGEKLFF.

This chain links TRBV20-1 with TRBJ1-1, with D possibly matching TRBD1 (6 bases). There are 13 residues in the CDR3. Germline values: CDR1 DFQATT, CDR2 SNEGSKA (reference sequence). Deletions cut 4 bases from V and 5 bases from J, with 14 bases between. The CDR3 loop is CSAKRGRNTEAFF. The DNA for the CDR3 is TGCAGTGCTAAGCGGGGGCGGAATACTGAAGCTTTCTTT.